The 26 T cell receptor beta chains below come from one sample, sequenced in a study of shared clonotypes between healthy human individuals. TCRdb's table, derived via immunoSEQ multiplex PCR, lists solely in-frame clones and lacks some. The sample includes about 2.4 million clones, 90% to 95% seen only once; the top ten take 0.36%. The sequencing input was naive CD4+ T cells from PBMCs. The subset: CD45RA+ positively selected. The receptors stem from a man between 18 and 29 years old in good health. Some clones in this sample may be carry-over from other donors' samples.

The table lists this clone with a count of one. The same CDR3 arises from other DNA sequences in this sample as well. This rearrangement joins TRBV6-5 to TRBJ1-3; TRBD1 matches at 9 bases. This CDR3 spans 16 amino acids. V was clipped by 0 bases and J by 7 bases; unmatched bases: 7. CDR1 is MNHEY, CDR2 SVGAGI, per germline. CDR3 residues: CASSYSTGGTGNTIYF. The DNA of the CDR3 is TGTGCCAGCAGTTACTCTACAGGGGGCACAGGGAACACCATATATTTT.

J is TRBJ2-2 and V is TRBV25-1, with D perhaps assigned TRBD1 or TRBD2 (5 bases each). Germline V gene sequence: CDR1 MGHDK, CDR2 SYGVNS. V dropped 4 bases and J dropped 4 bases, with 13 bases sitting between them. The CDR3 sequence is 15 residues long. The chain's CDR3 is CASSGVGAGTGELFF. Here the CDR3 DNA reads TGTGCCAGCAGTGGAGTCGGGGCCGGCACCGGGGAGCTGTTTTTT.

This clone was detected only once. V and J are TRBV5-5 and TRBJ2-1, with TRBD2 as a possible D gene (5 bases). The CDR3 runs 15 residues. Trimming took 1 base from V and 3 from J, leaving 11 bases between them. The germline CDR1 and CDR2 sequences are SGHKS and YYEKEE (reference sequence). CDR3 amino acids: CASSLSQDFYNEQFF. The CDR3 DNA reads TGTGCCAGCAGCTTGTCCCAGGACTTCTACAATGAGCAGTTCTTC.

This clone was seen more than once but under ten times. The chain recombines TRBV7-2 with TRBJ1-1; D unclear. V was shortened by 4 bases and J by 5 bases, with 14 bases between the two germline ends. The CDR3 has 14 residues. Germline values: CDR1 SGHTA, CDR2 FQGNSA. The CDR3 nucleotides read TGTGCCAGCAGCTCGCAGAGGGTTGGGACTGAAGCTTTCTTT. This translates into CASSSQRVGTEAFF.

V and J are TRBV28 and TRBJ2-2; the match to TRBD2 covers 8 bases. The length of the CDR3 is 16 residues. The trim removed 2 bases at V and 1 base at J, leaving 3 bases unmatched. CDR1 is MDHEN and CDR2 is SYDVKM in the germline V gene. This CDR3 reads CASSLRLAGNTGELFF. CDR3 coding DNA: TGTGCCAGCAGTTTACGGCTAGCGGGGAACACCGGGGAGCTGTTTTTT.

The rearrangement joins TRBV15 to TRBJ2-7, with D perhaps matching TRBD1 (5 bases). The CDR3 spans 13 residues. The germline V and J ends were trimmed by 3 bases and 4 bases, with 10 bases remaining between them. CDR1 is LNHNV, CDR2 YYDKDF, per germline (reference sequence). Here the CDR3 reads CATSRDKGYEQYF. The CDR3 bases are TGTGCCACCAGCAGGGACAAGGGATACGAGCAGTACTTC. The variable domain in full, with the rest retrieved from reference TRBV15 and TRBJ2-7, is DAMVIQNPRYQVTQFGKPVTLSCSQTLNHNVMYWYQQKSSQAPKLLFHYYDKDFNNEADTPDNFQSRRPNTSFCFLDIRSPGLGDTAMYLCATSRDKGYEQYFGPGTRLTVT.

This clone was seen a handful of times. This sequence joins TRBV7-2 and TRBJ1-1; D is uncertain. This CDR3 is 13 amino acids long. Germline lookup yields CDR1 SGHTA and CDR2 FQGNSA. V dropped 3 bases and J dropped 3 bases, with 8 bases sitting between them. DNA of the CDR3: TGTGCCAGCAGCTTTGGGCCGGACACTGAAGCTTTCTTT. This encodes CASSFGPDTEAFF. The entire variable domain, with the rest obtained from reference TRBV7-2 and TRBJ1-1, is as follows: GAGVSQSPSNKVTEKGKDVELRCDPISGHTALYWYRQSLGQGLEFLIYFQGNSAPDKSGLPSDRFSAERTGGSVSTLTIQRTQQEDSAVYLCASSFGPDTEAFFGQGTRLTVV.

The V gene is TRBV28, the J gene TRBJ1-3; TRBD1 agrees at 10 bases. The CDR3 runs 13 residues. With V trimmed by 6 bases and J by 8 bases, 4 bases remained unmatched. Looked up from germline, CDR1 is MDHEN and CDR2 is SYDVKM. The CDR3 protein is CASRRTGGHTIYF. The CDR3 coding sequence is TGTGCCAGCAGGCGGACAGGGGGTCACACCATATATTTT.

A remark on this clone: Different DNA sequences within this sample yield the same CDR3. The chain employs TRBV27 and TRBJ2-1; 9 nucleotides align to TRBD1. This CDR3 has 15 amino acids. Germline-derived CDR1 and CDR2 are MNHEY and SMNVEV (reference sequence). V dropped 6 bases and J dropped 3; count of bases not matched to a gene: 6. The CDR3 spells CASRGLGQGYNEQFF. As DNA, the CDR3 is TGTGCCAGCAGAGGGCTGGGACAGGGCTACAATGAGCAGTTCTTC.

The V call is TRBV7-9, the J call TRBJ2-7, with a tentative D call TRBD2 (6 bases). Germline V gene data show CDR1 as SEHNR and CDR2 as FQNEAQ (reference sequence). The CDR3 is made up of 15 amino acids. Trimming cost V 6 bases and J 1 base, with 16 bases left between them. This CDR3 reads CASRGRAGRSYEQYF. For the CDR3, the DNA is TGTGCCAGCAGAGGGCGCGCGGGAAGATCCTACGAGCAGTACTTC.

In DNA form, the CDR3 reads TGTGCCAGCAGCACCGTAGGGGCCACCGGGGAGCTGTTTTTT. Amino acid sequence: CASSTVGATGELFF. This chain connects TRBV7-9 to TRBJ2-2; D possibly corresponds to TRBD1 (5 bases). V lost 5 bases, J lost 4 bases, and 11 bases lay in between. Germline loops: CDR1 SEHNR, CDR2 FQNEAQ (reference sequence). This CDR3 contains 14 residues.

V and J are TRBV7-8 and TRBJ2-5, with 8 bases aligning to TRBD2. This CDR3 is 16 amino acids long. CDR1 is SGHVS, CDR2 FQNEAQ, per germline. V shed 5 bases and J 1 base; nucleotides not matched to a gene: 9. The CDR3 here is CASSPFTGRAQETQYF. CDR3 DNA sequence: TGTGCCAGCAGCCCCTTTACCGGGAGGGCCCAAGAGACCCAGTACTTC.

The chain is built from TRBV19 and TRBJ2-1; 8 positions match TRBD1. This CDR3 has 14 amino acids. Trimming at V came to 7 bases and at J to 8 bases, leaving 10 bases not matched to a gene. In germline, CDR1 is LNHDA, CDR2 SQIVND (reference sequence). CDR3 nucleotides: TGTGCCAGTAAGGGTCAGGGGGCTTTTTATGAGCAGTTCTTC. Translating gives CASKGQGAFYEQFF.

This clone was seen once. J is TRBJ2-3 and V is TRBV27; maybe TRBD2 (5 bases). The germline gives CDR1 MNHEY, CDR2 SMNVEV (reference sequence). V was pared by 1 base and J by 6 bases, with 17 bases between. The CDR3 has 16 residues. CDR3 sequence reads: CASSLFGLAGVDTQYF. The DNA of the CDR3 is TGTGCCAGCAGTTTATTCGGGCTAGCAGGTGTGGATACGCAGTATTTT.

The chain links TRBV4-2 to TRBJ2-1, with D maybe TRBD2 (5 bases). This CDR3 is 16 amino acids long. Deletions cut 0 bases from V and 3 bases from J, with 12 bases between. Germline V gives CDR1 LGHNA, CDR2 YNFKEQ. The CDR3 nucleotides are TGTGCCAGCAGCCAAGATCTAGCCTATGGCTACAATGAGCAGTTCTTC. This sequence encodes CASSQDLAYGYNEQFF.

In this sample, this clone turned up once. The chain uses TRBV27 and TRBJ1-2, with a tentative D call TRBD1 (5 bases). The germline CDR1 and CDR2 sequences are MNHEY and SMNVEV (reference sequence). Trimming left V 1 base short and J 8 bases short, with 14 bases between. The CDR3 contains 14 residues. This CDR3 is CASSLFSAGKGYTF. In DNA form, the CDR3 reads TGTGCCAGCAGTTTATTTTCCGCAGGGAAAGGCTACACCTTC.

The chain recombines TRBV29-1 with TRBJ1-1, with D uncertain. This CDR3 contains 14 residues. Trimming pared 5 bases from V and 5 bases from J, leaving 18 bases between. The germline gives CDR1 SQVTM, CDR2 ANQGSEA. CDR3 nucleotides: TGCAGCGTTTTCCCTTACCGAAAAGGTACTGAAGCTTTCTTT. Translated: CSVFPYRKGTEAFF. Looking up the rest from reference TRBV29-1 and TRBJ1-1 gives the full variable domain: SAVISQKPSRDICQRGTSLTIQCQVDSQVTMMFWYRQQPGQSLTLIATANQGSEATYESGFVIDKFPISRPNLTFSTLTVSNMSPEDSSIYLCSVFPYRKGTEAFFGQGTRLTVV.

This clone showed up just once. Other DNA sequences in the same sample also yield this CDR3. CDR3 nucleotide sequence: TGTGCCAGCAGTTTCTTCGACAGGGCATCTGGAAACACCATATATTTT. Encoded protein: CASSFFDRASGNTIYF. This chain links TRBV28 with TRBJ1-3; 7 nucleotides line up with TRBD1. V lost 3 bases and J lost 1; bases outside the gene matches: 6. This CDR3 is built from 16 residues. Germline values: CDR1 MDHEN, CDR2 SYDVKM.

In regard to this clone: Other DNA sequences in this sample translate to the same CDR3. The chain is built from TRBV18 and TRBJ1-1; D is unresolved. Germline values: CDR1 KGHSH, CDR2 LQKENI. The CDR3 covers 12 residues. The ends were cut back, 5 bases at V and 1 base at J, with 5 bases in the middle. The CDR3 is CASSTPNTEAFF. In nucleotides, the CDR3 is TGTGCCAGCTCAACCCCGAACACTGAAGCTTTCTTT.

J is TRBJ1-2 and V is TRBV4-3; 12 nucleotides align to TRBD1. This CDR3 comprises 16 residues. The V gene end was trimmed by 6 bases and the J gene end by 4 bases; junction bases not matched to a gene: 9. Germline values: CDR1 LGHNA, CDR2 YSLEER. CDR3 sequence reads: CASSLGQGAWVYGYTF. CDR3 coding DNA: TGCGCCAGCAGTCTGGGACAGGGGGCTTGGGTCTATGGCTACACCTTC.

This chain connects TRBV7-3 to TRBJ2-1; TRBD1 agrees at 12 bases. Per germline, CDR1 SGHTA and CDR2 FQGTGA. V lost 2 bases, J lost 7 bases, and 9 bases stayed unmatched. The CDR3 length is 17 residues. The CDR3 DNA reads as TGTGCCAGCAGCTTACTGGGACAGGGGGCGTTCGTGAATGAGCAGTTCTTC. This codes for CASSLLGQGAFVNEQFF.

This clone was counted once. The CDR3 bases are TGTGCCAGTATTCCACAGGGGAAGAACACTGAAGCTTTCTTT. This encodes CASIPQGKNTEAFF. The chain has TRBV19 and TRBJ1-1; 7 nucleotides line up with TRBD1. Germline V gives CDR1 LNHDA, CDR2 SQIVND (reference sequence). CDR3 size: 14 residues. V shed 7 bases, J shed 1 base, and the junction held 6 bases outside the gene matches. The full variable domain, with the rest looked up from reference TRBV19 and TRBJ1-1, is DGGITQSPKYLFRKEGQNVTLSCEQNLNHDAMYWYRQDPGQGLRLIYYSQIVNDFQKGDIAEGYSVSREKKESFPLTVTSAQKNPTAFYLCASIPQGKNTEAFFGQGTRLTVV.

This chain joins TRBV19 and TRBJ1-5, with a tentative D call TRBD1 (5 bases). Germline V CDR1 and CDR2: LNHDA, SQIVND (reference sequence). V was clipped by 9 bases and J by 5 bases, with 17 bases between them. The CDR3 sequence is 14 residues long. CDR3 protein: CASSILQGHQPQHF. CDR3 sequence (DNA): TGTGCCAGCAGCATTCTTCAGGGCCATCAGCCCCAGCATTTT.

This sequence joins TRBV5-1 and TRBJ1-4, with a possible D match to TRBD1 (5 bases). Germline V lookup: CDR1 SGHRS, CDR2 YFSETQ. There are 18 residues in the CDR3. Trimming took off 3 bases at V and 0 bases at J, with 18 bases between the two ends. CDR3 bases: TGCGCCAGCAGCTCGAGACCAGGGCATCAGGCAACTAATGAAAAACTGTTTTTT. Translation: CASSSRPGHQATNEKLFF.

This clone has just one count. This rearrangement joins TRBV7-6 to TRBJ2-7; the match to TRBD1 covers 7 bases. The CDR3 is 15 amino acids. V shed 5 bases, J shed 3 bases, and the junction held 10 bases outside the gene matches. The V gene's germline CDR1 is SGHVS and CDR2 FNYEAQ. CDR3 in amino acids: CASSPGTAPDYEQYF. The CDR3, as DNA: TGTGCCAGCAGCCCGGGGACAGCTCCGGACTACGAGCAGTACTTC.

The J gene is TRBJ2-7, the V gene TRBV19, with D unclear. V lost 5 bases to trimming and J lost 6 bases, with 8 bases between them. Germline V gene sequence: CDR1 LNHDA, CDR2 SQIVND (reference sequence). The CDR3 contains 11 residues. This CDR3 is CASSDHGEQYF. In nucleotides, the CDR3 is TGTGCCAGTAGTGATCATGGCGAGCAGTACTTC.